This T cell receptor beta chain was documented in a study of blood T cell repertoires in COVID-19. Whole-study context: Donors in the United States, Italy and Spain gave samples during acute or convalescent COVID-19. Sample material is recorded as cDNA or gDNA derived from T cells, B-cell-depleted T cells, or PBMCs.

Germline CDR1 and CDR2: SGHRS and YFSETQ. This CDR3 has 15 amino acids. Unmatched junction bases numbered 3, after V lost 2 bases and J lost 4 bases. Per the original methods: Reference gene primers were amplified, and this amplification served to estimate nucleated cell counts. Assay used: immunoSEQ multiplex PCR; TCRdb lists only in-frame clones, some missing. V and J calls and clone size are those listed in that table; D and trimming were worked out from the DNA. The table has 150,000 to 180,000 clones, roughly nine tenths seen once. V is TRBV5-1 and J is TRBJ1-4; 9 positions agree with TRBD1. Sequencing used peripheral blood. The sequence derives from a man between 45 and 60 years old with acute or convalescent COVID-19. CDR3 sequence (DNA): TGCGCCAGCAGCTTCCGGACAGGGGATAATGAAAAACTGTTTTTT. It encodes CASSFRTGDNEKLFF.